These 20 T cell receptor beta chains share one sample of origin, sequenced in a study of blood T cell repertoires in COVID-19. Profiling relied on immunoSEQ multiplex PCR, and the TCRdb table lists in-frame clones only, not all of them. The table shows 120,000 to 150,000 clones, with 80% to 90% occurring only once. Sequencing was performed on peripheral blood. The source is a man in his fifties or sixties who had recovered from COVID-19.

The chain combines TRBV6-4 with TRBJ2-3, with 7 bases matching TRBD1. The CDR3 has 16 residues. V lost 5 bases to trimming and J lost 2 bases; unmatched junction nucleotides: 10. Germline V lookup: CDR1 MRHNA, CDR2 SNTAGT. The CDR3 DNA reads as TGTGCCAGCAGTCCGACGCGACAGGGATTCACAGATACGCAGTATTTT. Translation: CASSPTRQGFTDTQYF.

The V and J genes are TRBV12-5 and TRBJ1-1; TRBD1 is a possible D gene (6 bases). In germline, CDR1 is LGHNT, CDR2 FRNRAP. CDR3 length: 17 residues. V shed 3 bases and J shed 1 base, with 18 bases lying between them. Here the CDR3 reads CASGFSLGGAANTEAFF. In DNA form, the CDR3 reads TGTGCTAGTGGTTTCTCCCTTGGGGGGGCCGCGAACACTGAAGCTTTCTTT.

The V call is TRBV27, the J call TRBJ2-5; no clear D gene. Germline V gene lookup returns CDR1 MNHEY and CDR2 SMNVEV (reference sequence). The germline V and J ends were trimmed by 0 bases and 4 bases, with 6 bases remaining between them. CDR3 length: 13 residues. CDR3 DNA sequence: TGTGCCAGCAGTTTATCGATCGGAGAGACCCAGTACTTC. This sequence encodes CASSLSIGETQYF.

The CDR3 is CASKKGGQQETQYF. The DNA of the CDR3 is TGTGCCAGCAAAAAGGGGGGACAGCAAGAGACCCAGTACTTC. The chain joins TRBV27 to TRBJ2-5, with D perhaps matching TRBD1 (7 bases). The ends were cut back, 7 bases at V and 2 bases at J, with 14 bases in the middle. This CDR3 spans 14 amino acids. Germline loops: CDR1 MNHEY, CDR2 SMNVEV (reference sequence).

V and J are TRBV15 and TRBJ2-3; 10 bases agree with TRBD1. Germline CDR1 and CDR2: LNHNV and YYDKDF (reference sequence). V lost 4 bases to trimming and J lost 4 bases; unmatched junction nucleotides: 2. The CDR3 runs 14 residues. This CDR3 is CATSMGTGADTQYF. CDR3 sequence (DNA): TGTGCCACCAGCATGGGGACAGGGGCAGATACGCAGTATTTT.

The rearrangement links TRBV21-1 to TRBJ1-4; TRBD1 is the table's D call and was not checked against the DNA. TRBV21-1 is recorded as a pseudogene. There are 20 residues in the CDR3. The CDR3 sequence: CASSSFRDRVLRATNEKLFF. The DNA for the CDR3 is TGTGCCAGCAGCAGCTTTAGGGACAGGGTGTTGCGGGCTACTAATGAAAAACTGTTTTTT.

The chain combines TRBV6-4 with TRBJ2-2; D gene unclear. V was trimmed by 2 bases and J by 2 bases, leaving 9 bases between them. This CDR3 region has 15 residues. Germline CDR1 MRHNA, CDR2 SNTAGT. CDR3 residues: CASSDEAFNTGELFF. The CDR3 DNA is TGTGCCAGCAGTGACGAGGCTTTCAACACCGGGGAGCTGTTTTTT.

This chain uses TRBV5-1 with TRBJ1-2, with TRBD1 as a possible D gene (5 bases). The CDR3 is 14 residues long. Germline CDR1 SGHRS, CDR2 YFSETQ. Trimming removed 0 bases at V and 6 bases at J, with 12 bases between. CDR3 DNA sequence: TGCGCCAGCAGCTTGGGTTCGGGGGGTGATGGCTACACCTTC. Translation gives CASSLGSGGDGYTF. Drawing the rest from reference TRBV5-1 and TRBJ1-2, the complete variable domain is KAGVTQTPRYLIKTRGQQVTLSCSPISGHRSVSWYQQTPGQGLQFLFEYFSETQRNKGNFPGRFSGRQFSNSRSEMNVSTLELGDSALYLCASSLGSGGDGYTFGSGTRLTVV.

This chain connects TRBV10-3 to TRBJ2-5, with TRBD1 matching over 7 bases. Germline V lookup: CDR1 ENHRY, CDR2 SYGVKD. This CDR3 region has 14 residues. J gave up 0 bases and V 4 bases, and 2 bases lay outside the gene matches. The CDR3 here is CAISADRNQETQYF. Here the CDR3 DNA reads TGTGCCATCAGTGCGGACAGGAACCAAGAGACCCAGTACTTC.

The chain employs TRBV6-2 or TRBV6-3 and TRBJ1-1; 9 bases agree with TRBD1. Germline CDR1 is MNHEY and CDR2 is SVGEGT. V trimming: 4 bases; J trimming: 0 bases; junction bases outside the gene matches: 12. This CDR3 has 18 residues. The chain's CDR3 is CASSSSRDRVGMNTEAFF. The CDR3 DNA sequence: TGTGCCAGCAGTTCGTCCCGGGACAGGGTTGGGATGAACACTGAAGCTTTCTTT.

The rearrangement links TRBV24-1 to TRBJ2-1, with TRBD1 identical over 8 bases. There are 13 residues in the CDR3. The junction had 8 bases not matched to a gene; V was cut back by 2 bases and J by 15 bases. The V gene's germline CDR1 is KGHDR and CDR2 SFDVKD. The CDR3 nucleotides are TGTGCCACCAGTGATTCCCCCGGGACAGGACGGTTCTTC. Protein sequence: CATSDSPGTGRFF.

V gene TRBV7-2 combines with J gene TRBJ1-2; the match to TRBD1 covers 10 bases. From germline, CDR1 is SGHTA and CDR2 FQGNSA. This CDR3 has 16 amino acids. V dropped 5 bases and J dropped 2; count of bases not matched to a gene: 8. The DNA for the CDR3 is TGTGCCAGCAGCCCCAGGACAGGGGGGATCAACTATGGCTACACCTTC. It specifies CASSPRTGGINYGYTF.

This clone was picked up a small number of times. In DNA form, the CDR3 reads TGTGCCAGCGCTGGACAGGGGAGGAACTCACCCCTCCACTTT. Translated, it gives CASAGQGRNSPLHF. This chain links TRBV9 with TRBJ1-6, with 9 bases matching TRBD1. This CDR3 has 14 amino acids. Unmatched junction bases numbered 9, after V lost 7 bases and J lost 10 bases. Germline-derived CDR1 and CDR2 are SGDLS and YYNGEE.

The CDR3 region is CASSLRGHAEKLFF. CDR3 bases: TGTGCCAGCAGCTTACGGGGACATGCTGAAAAACTGTTTTTT. The chain couples TRBV7-9 to TRBJ1-4; D is possibly TRBD1 (6 bases). V was trimmed by 2 bases and J by 7 bases, leaving 11 bases between them. Germline V lookup: CDR1 SEHNR, CDR2 FQNEAQ (reference sequence). This CDR3 spans 14 amino acids.

The chain couples TRBV5-1 to TRBJ2-1, with 10 bases identical to TRBD2. The CDR3 covers 15 residues. Germline CDR1 reads SGHRS; CDR2 reads YFSETQ. V shed 2 bases, J shed 5 bases, and the junction held 4 bases outside the gene matches. CDR3 loop: CASSLWTSGNNEQFF. CDR3 DNA: TGCGCCAGCAGCTTATGGACTAGCGGCAACAATGAGCAGTTCTTC.

V usage is TRBV7-9 and J usage is TRBJ1-2; unclear D gene. Germline CDR1 SEHNR, CDR2 FQNEAQ (reference sequence). The CDR3 is made up of 16 amino acids. Trimming pared 1 base from V and 4 bases from J, leaving 16 bases between. This CDR3 reads CASSLGGVRVAYGYTF. Here the CDR3 DNA reads TGTGCCAGCAGCTTAGGCGGCGTGCGGGTTGCCTATGGCTACACCTTC.

The chain has TRBV7-9 and TRBJ2-2; 12 bases are a match to TRBD1. Germline CDR1 is SEHNR and CDR2 is FQNEAQ (reference sequence). J lost 0 bases, V lost 11 bases, and 7 bases had no gene match. The CDR3 runs to 16 residues. CDR3 sequence (DNA): TGTGCCGCGGAGGGACAGGGGGCCGCGAACACCGGGGAGCTGTTTTTT. Protein product: CAAEGQGAANTGELFF.

The rearrangement joins TRBV5-1 to TRBJ2-7; 9 nucleotides agree with TRBD2. The CDR3 is made up of 17 amino acids. Germline trimming cut 1 base from V and 2 bases from J; bases unmatched to any gene: 10. The germline CDR1 and CDR2 sequences are SGHRS and YFSETQ. CDR3: CASSLTTSGPSPYEQYF. Written as DNA, the CDR3 is TGCGCCAGCAGCTTGACGACTAGCGGCCCTAGCCCCTACGAGCAGTACTTC.

The chain uses TRBV5-1 and TRBJ2-1; 7 bases fit TRBD2. This CDR3 spans 15 amino acids. The V gene's germline CDR1 is SGHRS and CDR2 YFSETQ. V was clipped by 1 base and J by 5 bases; unmatched bases: 6. The CDR3 reads CASSLSSGQNNEQFF. The CDR3 region has the DNA TGCGCCAGCAGCTTGTCTAGCGGACAAAACAATGAGCAGTTCTTC.

The genes are TRBV2 and TRBJ2-1; TRBD1 matches 8 bases. CDR3 length: 14 residues. Germline assignment: CDR1 SNHLY and CDR2 FYNNEI. The trim removed 2 bases at V and 8 bases at J, leaving 5 bases unmatched. CDR3 in amino acids: CASSERTGRHEQFF. DNA for the CDR3: TGTGCCAGCAGTGAACGGACAGGGAGGCATGAGCAGTTCTTC.